This T cell receptor beta chain was profiled in a study of breast tumors, draining lymph nodes, adjacent tissues. Findings and limits, study-wide: The data were judged consistent with most tumor T cells coming from lymph node and expanding in tumor.

In the case of this clonotype: Antigen specificity is unknown.

Axillary draining lymph nodes of breast cancer patients supplied the node samples. Germline values: CDR1 SNHLY, CDR2 FYNNEI. V was clipped by 6 bases and J by 5 bases; unmatched bases: 6. There are 15 residues in the CDR3. TCRdb redid the calling of the multiplex PCR reads with MiXCR, one entry per CDR3 protein. The sample yields approximately 230,000 distinct CDR3 sequences, nearly 35% seen once. Specimen: axillary lymph node tissue. The receptor was isolated from a female donor with breast cancer. Some clones in this sample may be carry-over from other donors' samples. The rearrangement links TRBV2 to TRBJ2-7, with TRBD2 matching over 14 bases. This CDR3 reads CASSRGTSGSNEQYF. CDR3 sequence (DNA): TGTGCCAGCAGCCGAGGGACTAGCGGGAGCAACGAGCAGTACTTC.